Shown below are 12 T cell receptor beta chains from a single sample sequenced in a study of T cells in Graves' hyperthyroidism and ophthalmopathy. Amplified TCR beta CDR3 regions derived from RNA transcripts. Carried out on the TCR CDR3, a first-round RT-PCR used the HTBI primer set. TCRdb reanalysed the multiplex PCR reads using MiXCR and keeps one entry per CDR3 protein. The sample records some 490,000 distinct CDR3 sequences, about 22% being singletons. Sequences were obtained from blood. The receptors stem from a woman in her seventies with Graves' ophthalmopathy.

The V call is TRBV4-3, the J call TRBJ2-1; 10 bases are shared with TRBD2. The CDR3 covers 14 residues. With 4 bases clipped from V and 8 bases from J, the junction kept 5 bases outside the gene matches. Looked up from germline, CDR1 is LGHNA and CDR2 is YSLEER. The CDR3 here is CASSRAGGLDEQFF. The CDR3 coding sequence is TGCGCCAGCAGCCGAGCGGGAGGGTTAGATGAGCAGTTCTTC.

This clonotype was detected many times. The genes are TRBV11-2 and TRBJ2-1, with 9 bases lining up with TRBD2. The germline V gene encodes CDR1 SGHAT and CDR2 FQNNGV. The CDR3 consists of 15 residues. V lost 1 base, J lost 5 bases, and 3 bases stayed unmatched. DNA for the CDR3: TGTGCCAGCAGCTTAGGGGGCGGGAGGGACAATGAGCAGTTCTTC. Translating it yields CASSLGGGRDNEQFF.

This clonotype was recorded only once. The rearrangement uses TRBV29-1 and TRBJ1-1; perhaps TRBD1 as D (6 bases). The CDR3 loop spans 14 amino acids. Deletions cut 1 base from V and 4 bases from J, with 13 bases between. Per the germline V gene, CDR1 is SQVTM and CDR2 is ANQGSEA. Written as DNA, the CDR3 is TGCAGCGTTGAAGGGGGTCAAGGGGGCACTGAAGCTTTCTTT. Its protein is CSVEGGQGGTEAFF.

CDR3 nucleotide sequence: TGCAGTGCTCAGATCCCGGGACACAACTACGAGCAGTACTTC. It translates to CSAQIPGHNYEQYF. The gene calls are TRBV20-1 and TRBJ2-7, with D perhaps matching TRBD1 (6 bases). Germline values: CDR1 DFQATT, CDR2 SNEGSKA (reference sequence). The CDR3 has 14 residues. The V gene lost 5 bases and the J gene lost 3 bases, with 17 bases spanning the gap.

For the CDR3, the DNA is TGTGCCAGTAGTATAGAGGGGACTAGCGGGAGGTACGAGCAGTACTTC. Amino acids: CASSIEGTSGRYEQYF. V usage is TRBV19 and J usage is TRBJ2-7; 15 nucleotides line up with TRBD2. The CDR3 has 16 residues. Germline V gives CDR1 LNHDA, CDR2 SQIVND (reference sequence). The V gene end was trimmed by 0 bases and the J gene end by 4 bases; junction bases not matched to a gene: 1.

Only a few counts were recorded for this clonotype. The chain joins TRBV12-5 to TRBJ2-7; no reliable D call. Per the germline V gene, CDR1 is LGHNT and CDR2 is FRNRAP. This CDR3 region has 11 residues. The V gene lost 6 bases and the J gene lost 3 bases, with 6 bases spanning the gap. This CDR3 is CASGRNYEQYF. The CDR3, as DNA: TGTGCTAGTGGCCGTAACTACGAGCAGTACTTC.

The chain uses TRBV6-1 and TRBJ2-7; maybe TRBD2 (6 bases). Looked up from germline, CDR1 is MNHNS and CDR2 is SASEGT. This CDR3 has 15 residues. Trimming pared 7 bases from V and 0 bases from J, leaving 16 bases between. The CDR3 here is CASTTGLLNSYEQYF. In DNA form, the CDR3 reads TGTGCCAGCACCACGGGACTTCTGAACTCCTACGAGCAGTACTTC.

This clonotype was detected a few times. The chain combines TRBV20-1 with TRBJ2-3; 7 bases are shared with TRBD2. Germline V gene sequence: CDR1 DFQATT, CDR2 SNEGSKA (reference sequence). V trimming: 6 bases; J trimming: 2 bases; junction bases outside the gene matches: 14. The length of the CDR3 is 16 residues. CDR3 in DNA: TGCAGTGCAATAGAGGGCGGGAGATGGGCCACAGATACGCAGTATTTT. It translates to CSAIEGGRWATDTQYF.

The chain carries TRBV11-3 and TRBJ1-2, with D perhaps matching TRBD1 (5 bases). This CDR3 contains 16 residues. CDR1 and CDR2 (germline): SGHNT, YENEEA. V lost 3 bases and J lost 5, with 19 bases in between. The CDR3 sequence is CASSLAGRVSGYGYTF. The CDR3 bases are TGTGCCAGCAGCTTGGCAGGGAGAGTGAGTGGATATGGCTACACCTTC. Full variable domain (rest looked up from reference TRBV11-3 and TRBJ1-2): EAGVVQSPRYKIIEKKQPVAFWCNPISGHNTLYWYLQNLGQGPELLIRYENEEAVDDSQLPKDRFSAERLKGVDSTLKIQPAELGDSAVYLCASSLAGRVSGYGYTFGSGTRLTVV.

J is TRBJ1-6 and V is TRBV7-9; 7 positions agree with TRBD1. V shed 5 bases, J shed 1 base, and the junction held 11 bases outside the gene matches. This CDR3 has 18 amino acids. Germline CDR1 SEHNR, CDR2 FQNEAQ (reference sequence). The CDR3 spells CASSRAQGLGSYNSPLHF. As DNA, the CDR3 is TGTGCCAGCAGCCGGGCACAGGGGTTGGGGTCCTATAATTCACCCCTCCACTTT.

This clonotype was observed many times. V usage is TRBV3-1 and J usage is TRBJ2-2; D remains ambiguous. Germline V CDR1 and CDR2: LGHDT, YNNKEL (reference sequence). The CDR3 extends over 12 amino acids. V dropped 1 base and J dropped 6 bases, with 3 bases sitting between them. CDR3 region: CASSQASGELFF. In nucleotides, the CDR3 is TGTGCCAGCAGCCAAGCGTCCGGGGAGCTGTTTTTT.

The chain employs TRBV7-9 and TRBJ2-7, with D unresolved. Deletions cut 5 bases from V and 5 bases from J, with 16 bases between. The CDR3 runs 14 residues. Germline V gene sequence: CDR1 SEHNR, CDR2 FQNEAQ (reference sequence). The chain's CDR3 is CASSLQTLSNEQYF. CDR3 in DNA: TGTGCCAGCAGCCTTCAGACATTAAGTAACGAGCAGTACTTC. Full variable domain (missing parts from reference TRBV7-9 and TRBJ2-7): DTGVSQNPRHKITKRGQNVTFRCDPISEHNRLYWYRQTLGQGPEFLTYFQNEAQLEKSRLLSDRFSAERPKGSFSTLEIQRTEQGDSAMYLCASSLQTLSNEQYFGPGTRLTVT.